This T cell receptor (beta chain) came from a study of spatial heterogeneity in lung cancer. Time point meaning: blood at routine non-recurrence follow-up after resection. Sequencing of whole RNA from tumor, nontumor lung or frozen PBMC involved no sorting. The CDR3 is 15 residues long. V was shortened by 3 bases and J by 5 bases, with 13 bases between the two germline ends. CDR1 is LGHDT, CDR2 YNNKEL, per germline (reference sequence). This clonotype was recorded at least ten times. Its matching antigen is unknown. Findings and limits, study-wide: TCRs found ubiquitously expanded in tumor appeared in blood more at resection than at follow-up.

On each TCR cDNA molecule, a unique molecular identifier was present. TCRdb re-analysed the 5' RACE reads in MiXCR, keeping a single row per CDR3 protein. The sample consists of about 70,000 distinct CDR3 sequences, about 8.2% of them appearing once. This clonotype was obtained from a female donor with early-stage non-small cell lung cancer. This specimen consisted of PBMCs, obtained at follow-up. This chain links TRBV3-1 with TRBJ1-4; D is uncertain. In DNA, the CDR3 is TGTGCCAGCAGCCAGTTTATTGGGTTGAATGAAAAACTGTTTTTT. Translated, it gives CASSQFIGLNEKLFF.